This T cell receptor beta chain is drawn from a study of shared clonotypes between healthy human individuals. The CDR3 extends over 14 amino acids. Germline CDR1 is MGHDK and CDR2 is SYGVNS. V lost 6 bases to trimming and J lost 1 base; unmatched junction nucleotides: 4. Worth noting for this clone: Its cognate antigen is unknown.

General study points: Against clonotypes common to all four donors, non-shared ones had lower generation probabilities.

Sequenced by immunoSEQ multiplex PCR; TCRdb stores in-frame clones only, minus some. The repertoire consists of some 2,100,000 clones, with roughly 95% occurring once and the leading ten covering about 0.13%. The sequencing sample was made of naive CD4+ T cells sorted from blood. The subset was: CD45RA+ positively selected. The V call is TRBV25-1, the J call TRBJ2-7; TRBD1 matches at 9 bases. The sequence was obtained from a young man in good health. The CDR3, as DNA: TGTGCCAGCAGCGGACAGGGGACGTCCTACGAGCAGTACTTC. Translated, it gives CASSGQGTSYEQYF.